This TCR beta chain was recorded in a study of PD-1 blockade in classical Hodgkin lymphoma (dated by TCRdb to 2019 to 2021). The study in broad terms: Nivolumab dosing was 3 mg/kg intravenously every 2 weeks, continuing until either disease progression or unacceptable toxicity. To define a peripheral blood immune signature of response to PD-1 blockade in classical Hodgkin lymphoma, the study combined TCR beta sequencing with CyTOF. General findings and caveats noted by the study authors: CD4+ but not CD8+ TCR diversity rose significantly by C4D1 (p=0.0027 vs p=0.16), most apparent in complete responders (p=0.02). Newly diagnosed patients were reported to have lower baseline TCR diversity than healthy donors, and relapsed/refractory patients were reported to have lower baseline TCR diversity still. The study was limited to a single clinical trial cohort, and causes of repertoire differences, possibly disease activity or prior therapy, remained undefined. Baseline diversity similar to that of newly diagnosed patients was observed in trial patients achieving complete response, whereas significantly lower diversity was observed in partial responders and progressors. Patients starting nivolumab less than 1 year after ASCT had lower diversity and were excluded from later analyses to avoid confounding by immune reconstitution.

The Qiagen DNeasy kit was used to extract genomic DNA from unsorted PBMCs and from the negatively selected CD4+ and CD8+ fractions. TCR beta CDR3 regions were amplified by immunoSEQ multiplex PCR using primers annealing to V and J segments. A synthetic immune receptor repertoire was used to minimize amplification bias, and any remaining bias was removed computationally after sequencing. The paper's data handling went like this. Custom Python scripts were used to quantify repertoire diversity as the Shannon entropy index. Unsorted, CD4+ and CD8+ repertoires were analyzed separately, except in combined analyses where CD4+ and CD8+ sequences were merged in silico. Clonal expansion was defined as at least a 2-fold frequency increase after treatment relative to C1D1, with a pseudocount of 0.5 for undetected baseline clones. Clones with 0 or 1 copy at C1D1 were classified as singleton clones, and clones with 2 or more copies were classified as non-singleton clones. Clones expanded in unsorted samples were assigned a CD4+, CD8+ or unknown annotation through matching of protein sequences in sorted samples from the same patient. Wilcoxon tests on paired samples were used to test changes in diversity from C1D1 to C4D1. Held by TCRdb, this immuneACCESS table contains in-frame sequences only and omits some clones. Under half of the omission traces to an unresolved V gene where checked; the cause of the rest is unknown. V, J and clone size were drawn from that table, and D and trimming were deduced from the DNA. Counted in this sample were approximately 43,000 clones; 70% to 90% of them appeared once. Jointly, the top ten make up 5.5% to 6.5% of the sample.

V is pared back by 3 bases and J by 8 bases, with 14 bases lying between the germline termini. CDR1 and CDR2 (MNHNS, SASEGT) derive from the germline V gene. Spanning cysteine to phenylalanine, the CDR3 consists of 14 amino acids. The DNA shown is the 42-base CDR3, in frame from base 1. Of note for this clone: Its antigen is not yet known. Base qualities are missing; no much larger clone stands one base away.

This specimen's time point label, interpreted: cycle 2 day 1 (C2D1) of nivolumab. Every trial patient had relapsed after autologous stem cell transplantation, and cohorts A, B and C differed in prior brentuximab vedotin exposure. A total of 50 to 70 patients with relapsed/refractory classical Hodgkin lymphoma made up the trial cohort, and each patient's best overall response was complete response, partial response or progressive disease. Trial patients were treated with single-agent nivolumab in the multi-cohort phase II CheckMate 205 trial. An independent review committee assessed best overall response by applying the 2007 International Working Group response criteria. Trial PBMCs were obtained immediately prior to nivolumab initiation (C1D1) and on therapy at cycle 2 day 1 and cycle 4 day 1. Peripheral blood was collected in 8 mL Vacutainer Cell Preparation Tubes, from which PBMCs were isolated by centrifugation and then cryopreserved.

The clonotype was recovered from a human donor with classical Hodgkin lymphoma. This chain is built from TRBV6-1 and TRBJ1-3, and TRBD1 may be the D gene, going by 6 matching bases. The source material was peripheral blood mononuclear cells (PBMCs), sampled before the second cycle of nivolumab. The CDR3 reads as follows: CASSDGGRGYTIYF. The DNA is TGTGCCAGCAGTGATGGAGGCAGGGGCTACACCATATATTTT.